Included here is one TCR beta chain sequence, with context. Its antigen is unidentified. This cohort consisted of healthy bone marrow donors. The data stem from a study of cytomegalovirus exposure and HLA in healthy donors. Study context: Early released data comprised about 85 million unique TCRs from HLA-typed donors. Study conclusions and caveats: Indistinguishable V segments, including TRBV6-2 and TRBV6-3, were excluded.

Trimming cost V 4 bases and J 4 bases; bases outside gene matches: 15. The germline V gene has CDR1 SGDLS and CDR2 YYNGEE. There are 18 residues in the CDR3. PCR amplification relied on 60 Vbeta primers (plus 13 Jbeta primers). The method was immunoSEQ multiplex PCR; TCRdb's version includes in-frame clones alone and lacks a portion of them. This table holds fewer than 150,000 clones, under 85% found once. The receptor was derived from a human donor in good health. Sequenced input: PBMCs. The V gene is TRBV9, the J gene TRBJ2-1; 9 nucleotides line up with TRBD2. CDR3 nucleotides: TGTGCCAGCAGCCCCGGACTAGCGATCGGGGGAGGTTACAATGAGCAGTTCTTC. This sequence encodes CASSPGLAIGGGYNEQFF.